What follows are 23 T cell receptor beta chains derived from one specimen sequenced in a study of blood T cell repertoires in COVID-19. Assay: immunoSEQ multiplex PCR; the TCRdb copy retains only in-frame clones and omits some. The table has around 150,000 clones, 80% to 90% seen once; the top ten hold just under 4%. The sequenced sample was peripheral blood. The receptor set was obtained from a woman aged 55 to 70 who had recovered from COVID-19.

This chain joins TRBV4-1 and TRBJ1-6, with 10 bases matching TRBD1. V lost 2 bases and J lost 0; bases outside the gene matches: 10. The CDR3 runs to 20 residues. In germline, CDR1 is MGHRA, CDR2 YSYEKL. This CDR3 reads CASSQKPGQGTSSYNSPLHF. In DNA form, the CDR3 reads TGCGCCAGCAGCCAAAAGCCGGGACAGGGGACGAGCTCCTATAATTCACCCCTCCACTTT.

The J gene is TRBJ2-1, the V gene TRBV9, with D unresolved. V gave up 0 bases and J gave up 0 bases, with 7 bases separating them. CDR3 length: 15 amino acids. In germline, CDR1 is SGDLS, CDR2 YYNGEE. In DNA form, the CDR3 reads TGTGCCAGCAGCGTAGCCAGTTACTCCTACAATGAGCAGTTCTTC. It specifies CASSVASYSYNEQFF.

In its sample, this clone was seen a few times. The chain's CDR3 is CASKGGHSTDTQYF. The CDR3 DNA reads TGTGCCAGTAAAGGGGGCCATAGCACAGATACGCAGTATTTT. This rearrangement joins TRBV6-5 to TRBJ2-3; 7 bases align to TRBD1. This CDR3 spans 14 amino acids. J gave up 0 bases and V 9 bases, and 6 bases lay outside the gene matches. The V gene's germline CDR1 is MNHEY and CDR2 SVGAGI.

The chain recombines TRBV7-3 with TRBJ2-7, with 8 bases fitting TRBD2. Germline V lookup: CDR1 SGHTA, CDR2 FQGTGA. Losses at the gene ends were 3 bases for V and 2 bases for J; bases not matched to a gene: 6. The CDR3 covers 15 residues. CDR3 amino acids: CASSLSGGLTYEQYF. In DNA form, the CDR3 reads TGTGCCAGCAGCTTGAGCGGGGGCCTCACCTACGAGCAGTACTTC. The variable domain in full, completed from reference TRBV7-3 and TRBJ2-7, reads GAGVSQTPSNKVTEKGKYVELRCDPISGHTALYWYRQSLGQGPEFLIYFQGTGAADDSGLPNDRFFAVRPEGSVSTLKIQRTERGDSAVYLCASSLSGGLTYEQYFGPGTRLTVT.

This clone was counted a single time. The chain employs TRBV4-1 and TRBJ1-2; D possibly corresponds to TRBD1 (5 bases). Trimming removed 4 bases at V and 8 bases at J, with 20 bases between. CDR1 MGHRA and CDR2 YSYEKL come from the germline V gene. This CDR3 has 15 amino acids. The CDR3: CASSRSAGGTYGYTF. As DNA, the CDR3 is TGCGCCAGCAGCCGGTCGGCCGGCGGGACCTACGGCTACACCTTC.

The rearrangement links TRBV7-8 to TRBJ1-3, with D perhaps matching TRBD1 (6 bases). Between the trimmed V and J ends, which lost 5 bases and 1 base, there was a span of 6 bases. Germline V lookup: CDR1 SGHVS, CDR2 FQNEAQ. The CDR3 sequence is 13 residues long. CDR3 sequence (DNA): TGTGCCAGCAGCCAGGGGTCTGGAAACACCATATATTTT. Its translation is CASSQGSGNTIYF. The full variable domain, in which reference TRBV7-8 and TRBJ1-3 provide the parts outside the CDR3, is GAGVSQSPRYKVAKRGQDVALRCDPISGHVSLFWYQQALGQGPEFLTYFQNEAQLDKSGLPSDRFFAERPEGSVSTLKIQRTQQEDSAVYLCASSQGSGNTIYFGEGSWLTVV.

As DNA, the CDR3 is TGCGCCAGCGACGCCGGGACACTTAGCAACTATGGCTACACCTTC. Protein sequence: CASDAGTLSNYGYTF. The chain employs TRBV5-1 and TRBJ1-2, with D possibly being TRBD1 (6 bases). V lost 7 bases, J lost 2 bases, and 18 bases lay in between. The germline V gene has CDR1 SGHRS and CDR2 YFSETQ. The CDR3 runs to 15 residues.

This clone has a handful of counts. J is TRBJ1-1 and V is TRBV5-1, with D hard to call. The CDR3 sequence is 15 residues long. Germline V CDR1 and CDR2: SGHRS, YFSETQ. The germline V and J ends were trimmed by 3 bases and 1 base, with 13 bases remaining between them. CDR3 region: CASSSLKSGNTEAFF. The CDR3 DNA reads as TGCGCCAGCAGCTCCCTCAAATCAGGGAACACTGAAGCTTTCTTT.

The chain carries TRBV5-1 and TRBJ2-5; 8 nucleotides match TRBD2. V lost 2 bases and J lost 2; bases outside the gene matches: 5. The length of the CDR3 is 15 residues. Per the germline V gene, CDR1 is SGHRS and CDR2 is YFSETQ. CDR3 nucleotides: TGCGCCAGCAGCTTACCGGGGGGGCAGCAAGAGACCCAGTACTTC. Translation gives CASSLPGGQQETQYF. The variable domain in full, completed from reference TRBV5-1 and TRBJ2-5, reads KAGVTQTPRYLIKTRGQQVTLSCSPISGHRSVSWYQQTPGQGLQFLFEYFSETQRNKGNFPGRFSGRQFSNSRSEMNVSTLELGDSALYLCASSLPGGQQETQYFGPGTRLLVL.

This clone was observed a single time. This chain uses TRBV30 with TRBJ1-1; perhaps TRBD1 as D (6 bases). The CDR3 has 14 amino acids. Germline CDR1 reads GTSNPN; CDR2 reads SVGIG (reference sequence). V lost 3 bases and J lost 3, with 14 bases in between. The CDR3 nucleotides read TGTGCCTGGAGCCGCCGGGACAACCACACTGAAGCTTTCTTT. Protein sequence: CAWSRRDNHTEAFF.

The rearrangement links TRBV4-2 to TRBJ2-1, with TRBD1 matching over 10 bases. Germline trimming cut 3 bases from V and 7 bases from J; bases unmatched to any gene: 12. The length of the CDR3 is 17 residues. The germline CDR1 and CDR2 sequences are LGHNA and YNFKEQ. For the CDR3, the DNA is TGTGCCAGCAGCCAGGATCTGAGACAGGGGGCATCTAATGAGCAGTTCTTC. Its protein product is CASSQDLRQGASNEQFF.

This clone is classed as medium-sized (0.01 to 0.1%). This chain uses TRBV4-2 with TRBJ1-5; weak D call: TRBD1 (6 bases). Trimming took off 2 bases at V and 2 bases at J, with 7 bases between the two ends. Germline CDR1 is LGHNA and CDR2 is YNFKEQ. This CDR3 comprises 14 residues. This CDR3 is CASSQPGGNQPQHF. Written as DNA, the CDR3 is TGTGCCAGCAGCCAACCAGGGGGCAATCAGCCCCAGCATTTT.

This sequence joins TRBV10-3 and TRBJ1-1; 9 nucleotides match TRBD1. Germline V gene data show CDR1 as ENHRY and CDR2 as SYGVKD. The V segment lost 0 bases and the J segment 3 bases; nucleotides outside the gene matches: 5. The CDR3 is 16 residues long. The CDR3 reads CAISESGGQGYTEAFF. The CDR3 DNA sequence: TGTGCCATCAGTGAGTCGGGGGGACAGGGTTACACTGAAGCTTTCTTT.

Worth noting for this clone: Other DNA sequences in the sample encode the same CDR3. The V and J genes are TRBV19 and TRBJ1-5; 9 positions agree with TRBD1. This CDR3 contains 14 residues. After removal of 4 bases from V and 6 bases from J, the junction contained 4 bases not matched to a gene. Germline lookup yields CDR1 LNHDA and CDR2 SQIVND (reference sequence). This CDR3 reads CASSTTGGSQPQHF. CDR3 DNA sequence: TGTGCCAGTAGTACGACAGGGGGTTCTCAGCCCCAGCATTTT.

The CDR3 loop reads CASSTGQPSQPQHF. CDR3 bases: TGTGCCAGTAGCACGGGACAGCCGAGTCAGCCCCAGCATTTT. The chain couples TRBV19 to TRBJ1-5, with 7 bases that match TRBD1. The CDR3 loop spans 14 amino acids. Germline-derived CDR1 and CDR2 are LNHDA and SQIVND (reference sequence). Trimming at V came to 6 bases and at J to 6 bases, leaving 8 bases not matched to a gene.

CDR3 sequence (DNA): TGTGCCAGCAGTTTGGGCGACAGGATCTATGGCTACACCTTC. As protein: CASSLGDRIYGYTF. The chain carries TRBV28 and TRBJ1-2, with TRBD1 as a possible D gene (6 bases). Germline V gene lookup returns CDR1 MDHEN and CDR2 SYDVKM. The CDR3 spans 14 residues. With 3 bases removed from V and 4 bases from J, the gap between germline ends came to 12 bases.

The chain joins TRBV6-2 or TRBV6-3 to TRBJ2-7; no reliable D call. The CDR3 runs to 11 residues. V was trimmed by 5 bases and J by 5 bases, leaving 7 bases between them. The V gene's germline CDR1 is MNHEY and CDR2 SVGEGT. This CDR3 reads CASSTNNEQYF. CDR3 coding DNA: TGTGCCAGCAGTACCAACAACGAGCAGTACTTC.

The chain recombines TRBV3-1 (or the pseudogene TRBV3-2) with TRBJ2-5, with TRBD1 matching over 12 bases. Trimming cost V 6 bases and J 5 bases; bases outside gene matches: 10. The CDR3 spans 16 residues. Germline V gene sequence: CDR1 LGHDT, CDR2 YNNKEL (reference sequence). The CDR3 region is CASSFTGTGGKETQYF. The CDR3 coding sequence is TGTGCCAGCAGTTTCACCGGGACAGGGGGCAAGGAGACCCAGTACTTC.

The chain couples TRBV2 to TRBJ2-1; 8 bases are a match to TRBD2. The V gene's germline CDR1 is SNHLY and CDR2 FYNNEI. This CDR3 comprises 15 residues. V lost 3 bases and J lost 5; bases outside the gene matches: 6. CDR3 region: CASSDRGGRDNEQFF. The CDR3, as DNA: TGTGCCAGCAGTGACCGGGGGGGCCGGGACAATGAGCAGTTCTTC.

The J gene is TRBJ1-4, the V gene TRBV30, with D perhaps TRBD1 (5 bases). Trimming left V 0 bases short and J 7 bases short, with 15 bases between. Germline values: CDR1 GTSNPN, CDR2 SVGIG (reference sequence). The CDR3 contains 15 residues. The CDR3: CAWSVWVGQAEKLFF. CDR3 DNA sequence: TGTGCCTGGAGTGTATGGGTGGGGCAGGCTGAAAAACTGTTTTTT.

The CDR3 bases are TGTGCCAGTAGCCAACAGGGAAATCAGCCCCAGCATTTT. It encodes CASSQQGNQPQHF. J is TRBJ1-5 and V is TRBV19; D is perhaps TRBD1 (6 bases). V lost 6 bases and J 4 bases, leaving 10 bases between the germline ends. The CDR3 covers 13 residues. From germline, CDR1 is LNHDA and CDR2 SQIVND (reference sequence).

The J gene is TRBJ2-1, the V gene TRBV6-6; the match to TRBD2 covers 11 bases. CDR3 size: 15 residues. The V and J ends lost 6 bases and 6 bases, in that order; junction bases with no gene match: 7. CDR1 and CDR2 (germline): MNHNY, SVGAGI (reference sequence). The DNA for the CDR3 is TGTGCCAGCAGGACCCTAGCGGGGGGACCCAATGAGCAGTTCTTC. Translated: CASRTLAGGPNEQFF.

This clone appeared a single time. This chain joins TRBV5-1 and TRBJ2-3; 9 bases agree with TRBD2. This CDR3 spans 16 amino acids. Looked up from germline, CDR1 is SGHRS and CDR2 is YFSETQ. V lost 0 bases to trimming and J lost 2 bases; unmatched junction nucleotides: 4. The CDR3 sequence: CASSLAGLALTDTQYF. As DNA, the CDR3 is TGCGCCAGCAGCTTGGCCGGACTAGCGCTCACAGATACGCAGTATTTT.